The 18 T cell receptor beta chains given below trace back to one sample, sequenced in a study of blood T cell repertoires in COVID-19. Only in-frame clones appear in the TCRdb table, and some are missing; sequencing was by immunoSEQ multiplex PCR. The profile covers about 53,000 clones, with almost 85% appearing a single time and 14% taken by the ten largest. Sequenced: peripheral blood. The receptor source for this set is a human donor in a cohort sampled during active COVID-19.

This chain joins TRBV5-1 and TRBJ2-5; 8 bases are a match to TRBD2. This CDR3 has 14 residues. Germline V gene sequence: CDR1 SGHRS, CDR2 YFSETQ. V dropped 4 bases and J dropped 2; count of bases not matched to a gene: 4. The CDR3 spells CASSKTSGQETQYF. The CDR3 nucleotides are TGCGCCAGCAGCAAAACTAGCGGACAAGAGACCCAGTACTTC.

V is TRBV2 and J is TRBJ1-2; 8 bases align to TRBD1. This CDR3 spans 13 amino acids. V gave up 7 bases and J gave up 8 bases; unmatched junction bases: 9. CDR1 SNHLY and CDR2 FYNNEI come from the germline V gene. CDR3 loop: CASTPTGVEGYTF. CDR3 coding DNA: TGTGCCAGCACCCCGACAGGGGTTGAAGGCTACACCTTC. The variable domain in full, completed from reference TRBV2 and TRBJ1-2, reads EPEVTQTPSHQVTQMGQEVILRCVPISNHLYFYWYRQILGQKVEFLVSFYNNEISEKSEIFDDQFSVERPDGSNFTLKIRSTKLEDSAMYFCASTPTGVEGYTFGSGTRLTVV.

This rearrangement joins TRBV24-1 to TRBJ2-2, with D perhaps matching TRBD2 (6 bases). Germline V gives CDR1 KGHDR, CDR2 SFDVKD. V was clipped by 4 bases and J by 7 bases, with 12 bases between them. CDR3 length: 14 amino acids. The CDR3 DNA reads as TGTGCCACCAGTGAGTCGGGGGTAGGCGGGGAGCTGTTTTTT. Translating it yields CATSESGVGGELFF.

The chain recombines TRBV5-1 with TRBJ2-3; D may be TRBD2 (7 bases). Germline CDR1 and CDR2: SGHRS and YFSETQ. The V gene lost 1 base and the J gene lost 3 bases, with 12 bases spanning the gap. The CDR3 extends over 15 amino acids. CDR3 amino acids: CASSLRGRGTDTQYF. CDR3 in DNA: TGCGCCAGCAGCTTGCGGGGGCGGGGGACAGATACGCAGTATTTT.

The chain recombines TRBV4-1 with TRBJ2-3; TRBD2 agrees at 9 bases. The V gene end was trimmed by 3 bases and the J gene end by 7 bases; junction bases not matched to a gene: 11. The germline CDR1 and CDR2 sequences are MGHRA and YSYEKL. CDR3 length: 16 amino acids. CDR3 bases: TGCGCCAGCAGCCAGGAAATTAGCGGGAGAGGTTATACGCAGTATTTT. This gives the protein CASSQEISGRGYTQYF.

This sequence joins TRBV15 and TRBJ1-2; TRBD1 might be the D (6 bases). V was pared by 3 bases and J by 4 bases, with 6 bases between. Per germline, CDR1 LNHNV and CDR2 YYDKDF (reference sequence). CDR3 length equals 12 residues. CDR3 sequence: CATSRDSYGYTF. The CDR3 DNA sequence: TGTGCCACCAGCAGGGACAGCTATGGCTACACCTTC.

V is TRBV5-5 and J is TRBJ2-7, with 8 bases lining up with TRBD2. V lost 2 bases, J lost 0 bases, and 7 bases stayed unmatched. The CDR3 extends over 16 amino acids. Germline V lookup: CDR1 SGHKS, CDR2 YYEKEE (reference sequence). The CDR3 region has the DNA TGTGCCAGCAGCTTTTTTCGCGGGGGGAGCTCCTACGAGCAGTACTTC. The encoded protein is CASSFFRGGSSYEQYF.

V and J are TRBV5-1 and TRBJ2-1; 8 bases are shared with TRBD2. V lost 3 bases and J lost 5; bases outside the gene matches: 7. This CDR3 has 15 amino acids. Germline V CDR1 and CDR2: SGHRS, YFSETQ. The CDR3 is CASSYASGYNNEQFF. CDR3 nucleotides: TGCGCCAGCAGCTACGCTAGCGGGTATAACAATGAGCAGTTCTTC.

The chain joins TRBV5-1 to TRBJ2-2; D may be TRBD1 (6 bases). The germline gives CDR1 SGHRS, CDR2 YFSETQ. The length of the CDR3 is 16 residues. Between the trimmed V and J ends, which lost 4 bases and 5 bases, there was a span of 18 bases. Here the CDR3 reads CASSPYRAPVTGELFF. DNA for the CDR3: TGCGCCAGCAGCCCCTACAGGGCCCCCGTGACCGGGGAGCTGTTTTTT.

This rearrangement joins TRBV6-4 to TRBJ1-6; D unresolved. The CDR3 sequence is 15 residues long. The V gene lost 3 bases and the J gene lost 6 bases, with 12 bases spanning the gap. Germline CDR1 is MRHNA and CDR2 is SNTAGT. CDR3 protein: CASSEEGSTNSPLHF. The CDR3, as DNA: TGTGCCAGCAGTGAGGAGGGCTCCACTAATTCACCCCTCCACTTT.

As DNA, the CDR3 is TGCGCCAGCAGCTTGGAAGGTCCAGGATCACCCCTCCACTTT. It codes for CASSLEGPGSPLHF. This chain joins TRBV5-1 and TRBJ1-6; D is ambiguous. Trimming left V 0 bases short and J 10 bases short, with 11 bases between. This CDR3 is built from 14 residues. CDR1 is SGHRS and CDR2 is YFSETQ in the germline V gene.

This clone was counted a few times. This rearrangement joins TRBV3-1 (or the pseudogene TRBV3-2) to TRBJ2-7, with 7 positions matching TRBD1. With 4 bases clipped from V and 3 bases from J, the junction kept 12 bases outside the gene matches. This CDR3 is built from 16 residues. Germline assignment: CDR1 LGHDT and CDR2 YNNKEL (reference sequence). DNA of the CDR3: TGTGCCAGCAGCCTAAGAGAGACAGGGACAAGCTACGAGCAGTACTTC. The encoded protein is CASSLRETGTSYEQYF.

The chain has TRBV7-2 and TRBJ2-1, with 8 bases identical to TRBD2. The CDR3 spans 14 residues. The germline gives CDR1 SGHTA, CDR2 FQGNSA. The V gene end was trimmed by 3 bases and the J gene end by 6 bases; junction bases not matched to a gene: 4. CDR3 nucleotides: TGTGCCAGCAGCTTGGCCGGGAGGGTCAATGAGCAGTTCTTC. It encodes CASSLAGRVNEQFF.

This chain uses TRBV7-2 with TRBJ2-7; 8 nucleotides agree with TRBD1. Per germline, CDR1 SGHTA and CDR2 FQGNSA. V was pared by 5 bases and J by 0 bases, with 6 bases of the junction left unmatched. The CDR3 runs 15 residues. The CDR3 region has the DNA TGTGCCAGCAGCCCGACAGGGGACTTCTCCTACGAGCAGTACTTC. Translating it yields CASSPTGDFSYEQYF.

The chain carries TRBV25-1 and TRBJ2-7, with D possibly being TRBD1 (6 bases). The CDR3 length is 11 residues. Germline CDR1 and CDR2: MGHDK and SYGVNS. V shed 6 bases and J shed 8 bases, with 11 bases lying between them. CDR3 in DNA: TGTGCCAGCAGCGCAGGGGACCAGCAGTACTTC. This sequence encodes CASSAGDQQYF.

J is TRBJ2-1 and V is TRBV7-9; D ambiguous. V was cut by 7 bases and J by 4 bases, with 5 bases left in between. Germline V CDR1 and CDR2: SEHNR, FQNEAQ (reference sequence). The length of the CDR3 is 11 residues. The CDR3 DNA follows: TGTGCCAGCATTATGTACAATGAGCAGTTCTTC. Translating gives CASIMYNEQFF. Supplemented by reference TRBV7-9 and TRBJ2-1, the full variable domain reads DTGVSQNPRHKITKRGQNVTFRCDPISEHNRLYWYRQTLGQGPEFLTYFQNEAQLEKSRLLSDRFSAERPKGSFSTLEIQRTEQGDSAMYLCASIMYNEQFFGPGTRLTVL.

The rearrangement joins TRBV5-1 to TRBJ2-7, with TRBD1 matching over 8 bases. V trimming: 0 bases; J trimming: 2 bases; junction bases outside the gene matches: 4. The CDR3 is 15 amino acids. Germline V gene lookup returns CDR1 SGHRS and CDR2 YFSETQ. The CDR3 sequence: CASSLGGTGTYEQYF. The CDR3 DNA reads TGCGCCAGCAGCTTGGGGGGGACAGGCACCTACGAGCAGTACTTC.

V is TRBV6-5 and J is TRBJ1-3; 9 bases agree with TRBD1. Trimming removed 6 bases from V and 5 bases from J; junction bases left unmatched: 2. Germline CDR1 and CDR2: MNHEY and SVGAGI. This CDR3 spans 13 amino acids. DNA for the CDR3: TGTGCCAGCAGGGGACAGGGAAGAAACACCATATATTTT. As protein: CASRGQGRNTIYF.